Below, one T cell receptor (beta chain) is given with its context. What it binds is not known. Reverse transcribed after extraction, RNA yielded cDNA as the sequencing template. Using immunoSEQ multiplex PCR, the repertoire was profiled, and TCRdb retains in-frame clones only, with some absent. The sample lists over 200,000 clones, 50% to 65% seen once, with over 0.4% in the top ten. The investigators collected lesional scalp punch biopsies and peripheral blood from alopecia areata patients. The V gene end was trimmed by 2 bases and the J gene end by 7 bases; junction bases not matched to a gene: 11. Germline V gives CDR1 MNHEY, CDR2 SMNVEV (reference sequence). The CDR3 length is 16 residues. This record belongs to a study of CD8+ T cells in alopecia areata. Overall study: The study gave tofacitinib for 6 to 18 months, then 6 months off drug.

Overall study results and limits: Lesional scalp, notably in alopecia totalis/universalis, had clonality above that of normal scalp. In patients, TCRs were shared less clearly than in mice, and HLA may possibly be involved.

The input for sequencing was CD4+ T cells sorted from blood, taken at week 0. V and J are TRBV27 and TRBJ2-1, with TRBD2 matching 7 bases. The clonotype was recovered from a human donor with alopecia areata. The CDR3 here is CASSLRPRGEGNEQFF. The DNA for the CDR3 is TGTGCCAGCAGTTTACGCCCGCGAGGGGAGGGTAATGAGCAGTTCTTC.